These T cell receptor beta chains were read from a single sample in a study of T cells in Graves' hyperthyroidism and ophthalmopathy. TCRdb reprocessed the multiplex PCR reads with MiXCR, giving one entry per CDR3 protein. Among 450,000 to 500,000 distinct CDR3 sequences listed, approximately 22% were seen once. The source material was blood. The receptors were sampled from a woman aged 70 to 79 with Graves' ophthalmopathy. Both conserved end residues are part of each CDR3. A D gene is named only where the DNA matches it firmly. Not every row has a clone size; where given, it reads once, few, many or a size class.

D gene	clone size	V gene	J gene	CDR3 DNA	CDR3 protein
-	-	TRBV27	TRBJ1-5	TGTGCCAGCAGTTTATCGGCCAGAATAAGGGATCAGCCCCAGCATTTT	CASSLSARIRDQPQHF
-	-	TRBV30	TRBJ1-1	TGTGCCTGGAGTGAACGTCCCGGGACTGAAGCTTTCTTT	CAWSERPGTEAFF
-	many	TRBV28	TRBJ1-1	TGTGCCAGCACTGGTTCAATGAACACTGAAGCTTTCTTT	CASTGSMNTEAFF
-	few	TRBV30	TRBJ1-2	TGTGCCTGGAGTGGCGCCAGGTTCTATGGCTACACCTTC	CAWSGARFYGYTF
-	few	TRBV11-2	TRBJ2-1	TGTGCCAGCAGCTTAAAACCCGGGACATCCTACAATGAGCAGTTCTTC	CASSLKPGTSYNEQFF
-	-	TRBV25-1	TRBJ1-6	TGTGCCAGCAGGGAGACTGGCTATAATTCACCCCTCCACTTT	CASRETGYNSPLHF
-	many	TRBV6-6	TRBJ1-3	TGTGCCAGCAGTTACTCTTCGCCGGGCAACTCTGGAAACACCATATATTTT	CASSYSSPGNSGNTIYF
-	few	TRBV7-9	TRBJ2-3	TGTGCCAGCAGCTTTGGTGGAGCAGATACGCAGTATTTT	CASSFGGADTQYF
TRBD2	-	TRBV27	TRBJ2-1	TGTGCCAGCAGCCGTTCCTCCGGGGAGTGGGAGGGCCGAAATGAGCAGTTCTTC	CASSRSSGEWEGRNEQFF
TRBD1	-	TRBV4-3	TRBJ1-1	TGCGCCAGCACCGGACAGGGGAGGTCTGAAGCTTTCTTT	CASTGQGRSEAFF
-	few	TRBV27	TRBJ1-6	TGTGCCAGCAGTTTATCATCGGCCTCACCCCTCCACTTT	CASSLSSASPLHF
TRBD1	-	TRBV9	TRBJ2-1	TGTGCCAGCAGCGTAGAGGTGGACAGGGCCTGGGATGAGCAGTTCTTC	CASSVEVDRAWDEQFF
TRBD1	-	TRBV27	TRBJ2-3	TGTGCCAGTTGTCCGGGACAGGGTGGTACGCAGTATTTT	CASCPGQGGTQYF
-	-	TRBV19	TRBJ1-1	TGTGCCAGTAGTAGCCTCCTGACAGGTAAAGTCGCTGAAGCTTTCTTT	CASSSLLTGKVAEAFF
-	many	TRBV2	TRBJ1-2	TGTGCCAGCAGTGAAGGCATGAACTATGGCTACACCTTC	CASSEGMNYGYTF
-	-	TRBV7-2	TRBJ2-3	TGTGCCAGCAGCTTAGCGACCGGGAATACGCAGTATTTT	CASSLATGNTQYF
-	-	TRBV6-1	TRBJ2-7	TGTGCCAGCAGCTCAACTAACGACGAGCAGTACTTC	CASSSTNDEQYF
-	few	TRBV3-1	TRBJ1-6	TGTGCCAGCAGAGACAGCGGCTCCTATAATTCACCCCTCCACTTT	CASRDSGSYNSPLHF
-	few	TRBV20-1	TRBJ1-1	TGCAGTGCTAGGCTCTCAGGGTTGGACACTGAAGCTTTCTTT	CSARLSGLDTEAFF
-	-	TRBV19	TRBJ2-1	TGTGCCAGTAGTAAGGAGCTAGCTCCCTACAATGAGCAGTTCTTC	CASSKELAPYNEQFF
-	-	TRBV20-1	TRBJ2-6	TGCAGTGCTAGAGGGGTTTCTGGGGCCAACGTCCTGACTTTC	CSARGVSGANVLTF
-	-	TRBV18	TRBJ2-1	TGTGCCAGCTCCCCGGGGTCTCAATTACAGTTCTTC	CASSPGSQLQFF
TRBD2	-	TRBV4-1	TRBJ2-3	TGCGCCAGCAGCCAAGCCGGGACTAGCGGCGATACGCAGTATTTT	CASSQAGTSGDTQYF
-	many	TRBV28	TRBJ2-7	TGTGCCAGCAGTCCCCCCCCCCGGCAGGGTGGCGACGAGCAGTACTTC	CASSPPPRQGGDEQYF
TRBD2	-	TRBV20-1	TRBJ2-4	TGCAGTGCTAGAGATACAAGCGGGGCCGACATTCAGTACTTC	CSARDTSGADIQYF
-	many	TRBV5-5	TRBJ2-3	TGTGCCAGCAGCTTGGTTCTTACCCGAGATACGCAGTATTTT	CASSLVLTRDTQYF
-	once	TRBV25-1	TRBJ2-4	TGTGCCAGCAGTGAACGGCAGGGGGCCAAAAACATTCAGTACTTC	CASSERQGAKNIQYF
TRBD2	-	TRBV12-3/TRBV12-4	TRBJ2-3	TGTGCCAGCAGTTTAGGGCTAGCGGGTTTGGCAGATACGCAGTATTTT	CASSLGLAGLADTQYF
-	-	TRBV6-2/TRBV6-3	TRBJ2-3	TGTGCCAGCAGTTACGATTGGGGCACAGATACGCAGTATTTT	CASSYDWGTDTQYF
-	many	TRBV28	TRBJ2-7	TGTGCCAGCAGTCCATGGGCAGCGACCCCCGAGCAGTACTTC	CASSPWAATPEQYF
-	-	TRBV10-3	TRBJ1-5	TGTGCCATCAGTGGAGGGGGGAGGGCCCAGCATTTT	CAISGGGRAQHF
-	few	TRBV10-3	TRBJ1-1	TGTGCCATCAGTGAGGGGGGCAGGATGAACACTGAAGCTTTCTTT	CAISEGGRMNTEAFF
-	many	TRBV18	TRBJ2-1	TGTGCCAGCTCAACCGAGTGGAATGAGCAGTTCTTC	CASSTEWNEQFF
-	few	TRBV30	TRBJ2-3	TGTGCCTCCGGGACCATCGGGGATACGCAGTATTTT	CASGTIGDTQYF
TRBD1	-	TRBV28	TRBJ2-2	TGTGCCGCTTGGACAGGAGTAACCGGGGAGCTGTTTTTT	CAAWTGVTGELFF